One and the same sample provided the 21 T cell receptor beta chains below, sequenced in a study of cytomegalovirus exposure and HLA in healthy donors. In the PCR, 60 Vbeta and 13 Jbeta primers were used. Here immunoSEQ multiplex PCR was the method, and the copy in TCRdb shows in-frame clones only, minus some. The sample consists of 95,000 to 110,000 clones, roughly 80% of them appearing once. The source material was PBMCs. The receptor set was obtained from a man aged 25-40 years in good health and CMV-seropositive.

CDR3 sequence: CASRAQGRNSNQPQHF. The DNA of the CDR3 is TGTGCCAGCCGAGCTCAGGGGCGAAATAGCAATCAGCCCCAGCATTTT. This sequence joins TRBV19 and TRBJ1-5; weak D call: TRBD1 (6 bases). Germline V CDR1 and CDR2: LNHDA, SQIVND (reference sequence). The ends were cut back, 9 bases at V and 0 bases at J, with 18 bases in the middle. The CDR3 is made up of 16 amino acids.

J is TRBJ2-5 and V is TRBV29-1, with no clear D. The J call may be mistaken, given a closer DNA end match to TRBJ2-7. CDR1 SQVTM and CDR2 ANQGSEA come from the germline V gene. The CDR3 length is 15 residues. In nucleotides, the CDR3 is TGCAGCGTTGATCGTAAACGGCAGCGCTCCTACGAGCAGTACTTC. Translating it yields CSVDRKRQRSYEQYF.

This clone appeared a few times. The rearrangement uses TRBV18 and TRBJ1-5; a weak D match, TRBD1 (5 bases). The germline V gene encodes CDR1 KGHSH and CDR2 LQKENI. This CDR3 comprises 16 residues. Trimming stripped 4 bases from V and 0 bases from J, with 13 bases between. In DNA form, the CDR3 reads TGTGCCAGCTCACTGTACGACAGTCATAGCAATCAGCCCCAGCATTTT. Translation: CASSLYDSHSNQPQHF.

The chain links TRBV6-5 to TRBJ1-2; a possible D gene is TRBD1 (5 bases). There are 14 residues in the CDR3. Germline V gene data show CDR1 as MNHEY and CDR2 as SVGAGI. The V end lost 6 bases, the J end lost 4 bases, and 15 bases lay between the germline ends. In DNA, the CDR3 is TGTGCCAGCAGGCCGGGTGGGGGGATCTATGGCTACACCTTC. Protein sequence: CASRPGGGIYGYTF.

The chain recombines TRBV9 with TRBJ1-2; possibly TRBD1 for D (6 bases). Germline CDR1 SGDLS, CDR2 YYNGEE. Trimming took 6 bases from V and 2 from J, leaving 14 bases between them. The CDR3 loop spans 14 amino acids. The DNA of the CDR3 is TGTGCCAGCACCCGTGACAGGATAAACTATGGCTACACCTTC. Translating gives CASTRDRINYGYTF.

This chain connects TRBV6-6 to TRBJ1-1; TRBD1 is a possible D gene (5 bases). The V gene lost 6 bases and the J gene lost 5 bases, with 16 bases spanning the gap. The CDR3 contains 14 residues. Germline values: CDR1 MNHNY, CDR2 SVGAGI (reference sequence). CDR3 sequence (DNA): TGTGCCAGCAGCCAGAGGGGACTGGGGACTGAAGCTTTCTTT. It is translated as CASSQRGLGTEAFF.

This clone was detected only once. The J gene is TRBJ1-2, the V gene TRBV10-3; 10 bases match TRBD1. Germline V gene sequence: CDR1 ENHRY, CDR2 SYGVKD. CDR3 length: 15 residues. V was clipped by 4 bases and J by 4 bases; unmatched bases: 6. CDR3 sequence reads: CAISALGQGFYGYTF. The CDR3 DNA follows: TGTGCCATCAGTGCGTTGGGACAGGGGTTCTATGGCTACACCTTC.

On this clone itself: A junction end diverges from the germline sequence, so it may reflect a read error. Other DNA sequences in the same sample also yield this CDR3. The genes are TRBV7-2 and TRBJ1-1, with 7 bases aligning to TRBD1. CDR3 length: 15 residues. Germline V gives CDR1 SGHTA, CDR2 FQGNSA. The CDR3, as DNA: TGCGCCAGCACCTCCGGAGGGGGCATGAACACTGAAGCTTTCTTT. It is translated as CASTSGGGMNTEAFF.

This clone was found once. The rearrangement joins TRBV10-3 to TRBJ2-3; a weak D match, TRBD2 (6 bases). Germline V gene lookup returns CDR1 ENHRY and CDR2 SYGVKD. This CDR3 spans 16 amino acids. V shed 3 bases and J shed 5 bases, with 18 bases lying between them. CDR3 coding DNA: TGTGCCATCAGTGATAAGGAGACTAGTTTTATAGATACGCAGTATTTT. It specifies CAISDKETSFIDTQYF.

The chain employs TRBV6-5 and TRBJ2-5, with D perhaps matching TRBD1 (7 bases). The CDR3 runs 16 residues. Per the germline V gene, CDR1 is MNHEY and CDR2 is SVGAGI. Between the trimmed V and J ends, which lost 0 bases and 5 bases, there was a span of 16 bases. DNA for the CDR3: TGTGCCAGCAGTTACTCCGCCAGGGGGGACTTGGAGACCCAGTACTTC. Amino acids: CASSYSARGDLETQYF.

The sample holds a few counts of this clone. The J gene is TRBJ1-2, the V gene TRBV19, with 7 bases that match TRBD1. Germline trimming cut 8 bases from V and 8 bases from J; bases unmatched to any gene: 8. Germline assignment: CDR1 LNHDA and CDR2 SQIVND (reference sequence). The length of the CDR3 is 12 residues. As DNA, the CDR3 is TGTGCCAGTTCAGGGGGTTTACCCGGCTACACCTTC. Encoded protein: CASSGGLPGYTF.

This clone was counted once. The V call is TRBV7-9, the J call TRBJ2-1, with D maybe TRBD2 (5 bases). Per the germline V gene, CDR1 is SEHNR and CDR2 is FQNEAQ (reference sequence). CDR3 length equals 14 residues. Trimming left V 0 bases short and J 4 bases short, with 7 bases between. Written as DNA, the CDR3 is TGTGCCAGCAGCTTAGCGGAGGAGTACAATGAGCAGTTCTTC. It codes for CASSLAEEYNEQFF.

The rearrangement joins TRBV9 to TRBJ2-7; 9 bases agree with TRBD2. Germline V lookup: CDR1 SGDLS, CDR2 YYNGEE. CDR3 size: 18 residues. The V gene end was trimmed by 0 bases and the J gene end by 2 bases; junction bases not matched to a gene: 12. This CDR3 is CASSVGLAGNLDTYEQYF. The CDR3 nucleotides read TGTGCCAGCAGCGTAGGCCTAGCGGGGAATCTTGACACCTACGAGCAGTACTTC. Supplemented by reference TRBV9 and TRBJ2-7, the full variable domain reads DSGVTQTPKHLITATGQRVTLRCSPRSGDLSVYWYQQSLDQGLQFLIQYYNGEERAKGNILERFSAQQFPDLHSELNLSSLELGDSALYFCASSVGLAGNLDTYEQYFGPGTRLTVT.

J is TRBJ1-1 and V is TRBV18; D may be TRBD1 (5 bases). Trimming took off 5 bases at V and 0 bases at J, with 10 bases between the two ends. Germline CDR1 is KGHSH and CDR2 is LQKENI. The CDR3 totals 14 residues. The CDR3 loop reads CASSDGGVNTEAFF. In DNA, the CDR3 is TGTGCCAGCTCAGACGGGGGGGTGAACACTGAAGCTTTCTTT. The full variable domain, in which reference TRBV18 and TRBJ1-1 provide the parts outside the CDR3, is NAGVMQNPRHLVRRRGQEARLRCSPMKGHSHVYWYRQLPEEGLKFMVYLQKENIIDESGMPKERFSAEFPKEGPSILRIQQVVRGDSAAYFCASSDGGVNTEAFFGQGTRLTVV.

The CDR3 spells CASSPGILTNEKLFF. The CDR3 DNA follows: TGTGCCAGCAGTCCCGGGATCCTCACTAATGAAAAACTGTTTTTT. The J gene is TRBJ1-4, the V gene TRBV2; D is ambiguous. Germline V gene lookup returns CDR1 SNHLY and CDR2 FYNNEI. Deletions cut 5 bases from V and 2 bases from J, with 12 bases between. The length of the CDR3 is 15 residues. Supplemented by reference TRBV2 and TRBJ1-4, the full variable domain reads EPEVTQTPSHQVTQMGQEVILRCVPISNHLYFYWYRQILGQKVEFLVSFYNNEISEKSEIFDDQFSVERPDGSNFTLKIRSTKLEDSAMYFCASSPGILTNEKLFFGSGTQLSVL.

This clone was observed a few times. J is TRBJ2-3 and V is TRBV6-1; the D is unclear. Per germline, CDR1 MNHNS and CDR2 SASEGT. The length of the CDR3 is 11 residues. V lost 8 bases and J 6 bases, leaving 9 bases between the germline ends. The CDR3, as DNA: TGTGCCAGCGCGGAGTTGGATACGCAGTATTTT. Encoded protein: CASAELDTQYF.

The rearrangement joins TRBV7-2 to TRBJ2-7, with 11 positions matching TRBD2. Trimming removed 2 bases from V and 2 bases from J; junction bases left unmatched: 5. Germline CDR1 is SGHTA and CDR2 is FQGNSA. This CDR3 is built from 16 residues. CDR3 bases: TGTGCCAGCAGCTTACACGTTAGCGGGGGGGCCTACGAGCAGTACTTC. It translates to CASSLHVSGGAYEQYF.

This clone was counted only a few times. The rearrangement uses TRBV5-1 and TRBJ1-2; 7 nucleotides agree with TRBD1. V dropped 4 bases and J dropped 6; count of bases not matched to a gene: 9. The CDR3 is 14 residues long. CDR1 is SGHRS, CDR2 YFSETQ, per germline. CDR3 residues: CASSPRDSADGYTF. The DNA for the CDR3 is TGCGCCAGCAGCCCACGGGACAGCGCGGATGGCTACACCTTC. Full variable domain (rest looked up from reference TRBV5-1 and TRBJ1-2): KAGVTQTPRYLIKTRGQQVTLSCSPISGHRSVSWYQQTPGQGLQFLFEYFSETQRNKGNFPGRFSGRQFSNSRSEMNVSTLELGDSALYLCASSPRDSADGYTFGSGTRLTVV.

This clone appeared once. The chain uses TRBV7-6 and TRBJ2-7, with TRBD1 as a possible D gene (5 bases). The germline V and J ends were trimmed by 2 bases and 6 bases, with 17 bases remaining between them. The CDR3 length is 15 residues. From germline, CDR1 is SGHVS and CDR2 FNYEAQ. CDR3 sequence reads: CASSLLTDALAEQYF. In DNA, the CDR3 is TGTGCCAGCAGCTTACTGACAGACGCCCTCGCCGAGCAGTACTTC.

This clone was picked up a small number of times. This chain joins TRBV5-1 and TRBJ1-1; 8 bases agree with TRBD1. J gave up 9 bases and V 4 bases, and 17 bases lay outside the gene matches. CDR3 size: 16 residues. In germline, CDR1 is SGHRS, CDR2 YFSETQ. The CDR3 nucleotides are TGCGCCAGCAGCACCCTACCAGGGGGCGAGGGCCAGCAAGCTTTCTTT. It codes for CASSTLPGGEGQQAFF.

This chain links TRBV4-1 with TRBJ1-4; the D gene is possibly TRBD1 (5 bases). CDR3 size: 19 residues. CDR1 and CDR2 from the germline V gene are MGHRA and YSYEKL. V was trimmed by 1 base and J by 7 bases, leaving 25 bases between them. CDR3 sequence reads: CASSQARGREDYGFEKLFF. CDR3 DNA: TGCGCCAGCAGCCAAGCTCGTGGCAGGGAGGACTACGGTTTTGAAAAACTGTTTTTT.